Listed below are T cell receptor beta chains from one sample, sequenced in a study of somatic mutations in cytotoxic T cells in rheumatoid arthritis. TCRdb keeps only in-frame clones here, not all; method: immunoSEQ multiplex PCR. The table records about 3,000 clones, approximately 87% of them present only once. Sample: CD8+ T cells sorted from blood. These receptors were taken from a woman aged 60 to 75 with rheumatoid arthritis. Each CDR3 is given with its conserved first and last residue. The D gene is left open where the match is weak. Size values are once, few and many counts, or a class for expanded clones, and some rows have none.

length,J,size,D,V,CDR3,DNA
17,TRBJ2-5,-,TRBD1,TRBV4-1,CASSQLPRDRHSGTQYF,TGCGCCAGCAGCCAACTCCCCCGGGACAGGCATTCAGGGACCCAGTACTTC
13,TRBJ1-5,-,-,TRBV19,CASSPAVNQPQHF,TGTGCCAGTAGCCCGGCGGTGAATCAGCCCCAGCATTTT
16,TRBJ1-2,-,-,TRBV5-4,CASSQDTGGANYGYTF,TGCGCCAGCAGCCAAGATACGGGGGGCGCCAACTATGGCTACACCTTC
15,TRBJ1-6,-,-,TRBV5-1,CASRAQGSWNSPLHF,TGCGCCAGCAGGGCACAGGGTAGTTGGAATTCACCCCTCCACTTT
14,TRBJ1-3,-,TRBD1,TRBV4-3,CASSQGDSGNTIYF,TGCGCCAGCAGCCAGGGGGACAGTGGAAACACCATATATTTT
16,TRBJ2-4,few,-,TRBV5-5,CASSSLYRDTENIQYF,TGTGCCAGCAGCTCACTATACCGGGACACCGAAAACATTCAGTACTTC
14,TRBJ1-5,-,-,TRBV28,CASSLVGADQPQHF,TGTGCCAGCAGTTTAGTGGGGGCTGATCAGCCCCAGCATTTT
11,TRBJ1-1,-,-,TRBV19,CASSTGTEAFF,TGTGCCAGTAGTACGGGGACTGAAGCTTTCTTT
13,TRBJ1-5,-,-,TRBV6-5,CASSWSGNQPQHF,TGTGCCAGCAGTTGGTCAGGCAATCAGCCCCAGCATTTT
11,TRBJ1-2,-,-,TRBV30,CACMRPGGYTF,TGTGCCTGTATGCGGCCCGGGGGCTACACCTTC